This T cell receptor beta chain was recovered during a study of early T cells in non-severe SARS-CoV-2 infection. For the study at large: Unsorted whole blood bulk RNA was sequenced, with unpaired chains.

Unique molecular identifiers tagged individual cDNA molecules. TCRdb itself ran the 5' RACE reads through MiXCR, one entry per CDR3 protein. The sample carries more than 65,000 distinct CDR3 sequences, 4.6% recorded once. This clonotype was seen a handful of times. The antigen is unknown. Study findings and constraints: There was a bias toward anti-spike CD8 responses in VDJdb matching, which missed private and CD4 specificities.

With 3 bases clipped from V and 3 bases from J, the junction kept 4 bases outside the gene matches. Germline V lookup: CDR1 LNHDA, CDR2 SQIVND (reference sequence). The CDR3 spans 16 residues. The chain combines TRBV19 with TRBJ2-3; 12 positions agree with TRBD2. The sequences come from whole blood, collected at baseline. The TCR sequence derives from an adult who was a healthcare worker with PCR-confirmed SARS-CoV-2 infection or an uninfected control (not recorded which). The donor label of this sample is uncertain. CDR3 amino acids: CASSMRTSGETDTQYF. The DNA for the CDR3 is TGTGCCAGTAGTATGCGGACTAGCGGGGAGACAGATACGCAGTATTTT.